This T cell receptor beta chain was sequenced during a study of neoadjuvant anti-PD-1 for oral cavity cancer. Notes on the study in general: After neoadjuvant nivolumab, PBMC T cell clonality was significantly higher in non-responders than responders.

Germline V CDR1 and CDR2: SGHDN, FVKESK. This CDR3 comprises 15 residues. Unmatched junction bases numbered 7, after V lost 4 bases and J lost 7 bases. Time point described: after neoadjuvant nivolumab, at surgical resection. Stage II-IVA oral cavity squamous cell carcinoma was new and untreated by systemic or radiation therapy. Details on this clone: Antigen unknown.

Some clones are missing from TCRdb's copy, which holds only in-frame ones; the method was immunoSEQ multiplex PCR. Seen here are approximately 42,000 clones, 65% to 80% observed once, and the top ten hold 4.8%. The chain is built from TRBV14 and TRBJ2-3; 11 bases agree with TRBD1. This clonotype was sampled from a person aged 40 to 85 with oral cavity squamous cell carcinoma. Source: PBMCs, taken after nivolumab (anti-PD-1) treatment. The CDR3 reads CASSPPGQGGNTQYF. The CDR3 DNA reads as TGTGCCAGCAGCCCTCCGGGACAGGGGGGGAATACGCAGTATTTT.